This TCR beta chain is drawn from a study of OX40 agonist ivuxolimab in advanced cancers. TCRdb's copy holds only in-frame clones and misses some; the assay was immunoSEQ multiplex PCR. The table lists 12,000 to 15,000 clones, about four fifths of them singletons, with roughly 36% in the top ten. Germline V CDR1 and CDR2: MDHEN, SYDVKM. This CDR3 region has 15 residues. Trimming pared 5 bases from V and 3 bases from J, leaving 15 bases between. The rearrangement links TRBV28 to TRBJ2-3; D is tentatively TRBD1 or TRBD2 (6 bases each). The source material was CD4+ or CD8+ T cells sorted from blood, sampled in a trial of the OX40 agonist ivuxolimab. The source of this sequence is an adult with an advanced solid tumor such as melanoma, head and neck, liver or kidney cancer. For the CDR3, the DNA is TGTGCCAGCAGTCGGGGGCGACGTTATACAGATACGCAGTATTTT. This sequence encodes CASSRGRRYTDTQYF.